A single sample gave rise to the 11 T cell receptor beta chains below, sequenced in a study of metastatic and nonmetastatic thyroid tumors. TCRdb re-called the PCR reads via MiXCR. The sample consists of about 25,000 clones, 22% of them appearing once. All patients reached thyroid surgery having received no treatment beforehand. Sequencing used blood. The source is a female donor with papillary thyroid cancer or a benign thyroid nodule (not recorded which). Some clones in this sample may be carry-over from other donors' samples.

This clone was seen at least ten times. This chain uses TRBV24-1 with TRBJ2-3, with D possibly TRBD1 on 6 matching bases. CDR3 length: 14 residues. Trimming took off 10 bases at V and 0 bases at J, with 13 bases between the two ends. CDR1 is KGHDR, CDR2 SFDVKD, per germline. The CDR3: CATGIGQSTDTQYF. The DNA for the CDR3 is TGTGCCACGGGAATTGGACAGAGCACAGATACGCAGTATTTT.

This clone appeared a few times. The junction and the germline gene differ at one end; a read error may be behind it. The same CDR3 also results from other DNA sequences found in this sample. The chain uses TRBV18 and TRBJ1-3; TRBD1 is a possible D gene (5 bases). CDR1 is KGHSH and CDR2 is LQKENI in the germline V gene. The CDR3 is made up of 18 amino acids. The CDR3 coding sequence is TGCGCCAGCTCACCTCCGGGGCGACACGGCGTGGAGGGAAACACCATATATTTT. Amino acid sequence: CASSPPGRHGVEGNTIYF.

This sequence joins TRBV30 and TRBJ1-6; no definite D call. Germline values: CDR1 GTSNPN, CDR2 SVGIG (reference sequence). The CDR3 consists of 13 residues. V gave up 5 bases and J gave up 10 bases, with 15 bases separating them. The CDR3: CAWSPEGWSPLHF. The CDR3 DNA reads as TGTGCCTGGTCGCCGGAGGGTTGGTCACCCCTCCACTTT.

The chain employs TRBV6-2 or TRBV6-3 and TRBJ2-2; D is perhaps TRBD2 (6 bases). Deletions cut 2 bases from V and 10 bases from J, with 20 bases between. Germline CDR1 and CDR2: MNHEY and SVGEGT. CDR3 size: 16 residues. CDR3 protein: CASSYAGRVVKEELFF. For the CDR3, the DNA is TGTGCCAGCAGTTACGCCGGGAGAGTGGTCAAAGAGGAGCTGTTTTTT.

The rearrangement uses TRBV20-1 and TRBJ2-1, with TRBD2 identical over 9 bases. The junction had 7 bases not matched to a gene; V was cut back by 6 bases and J by 1 base. The CDR3 runs to 15 residues. The germline gives CDR1 DFQATT, CDR2 SNEGSKA (reference sequence). The CDR3 DNA reads as TGCAGTGCCGACGGTAGCGGGAGATCCTACAATGAGCAGTTCTTC. This codes for CSADGSGRSYNEQFF.

This clone was seen ten or more times. The V call is TRBV3-1, the J call TRBJ2-5, with 7 bases fitting TRBD1. V lost 4 bases to trimming and J lost 5 bases; unmatched junction nucleotides: 13. The CDR3 covers 16 residues. Looked up from germline, CDR1 is LGHDT and CDR2 is YNNKEL (reference sequence). The CDR3 nucleotides read TGTGCCAGCAGCCGACGGACAGGCGGCAGGGAGGAGACCCAGTACTTC. This codes for CASSRRTGGREETQYF.

At least ten counts were recorded for this clone. V gene TRBV29-1 combines with J gene TRBJ2-3; 11 nucleotides align to TRBD1. The germline V gene has CDR1 SQVTM and CDR2 ANQGSEA. Losses at the gene ends were 5 bases for V and 4 bases for J; bases not matched to a gene: 2. This CDR3 is 13 amino acids long. The CDR3 loop reads CSVPGQGADTQYF. The CDR3 nucleotides read TGCAGCGTTCCGGGACAGGGGGCAGATACGCAGTATTTT.

This clone was observed at least ten times. The V call is TRBV5-4, the J call TRBJ2-7; TRBD1 matches 7 bases. This CDR3 comprises 13 residues. Germline CDR1 is SGHNT and CDR2 is YYREEE (reference sequence). Unmatched junction bases numbered 7, after V lost 4 bases and J lost 6 bases. The CDR3 DNA follows: TGTGCCAGCAGCACCACCGACAGGGTCGAGCAGTACTTC. Residues: CASSTTDRVEQYF.

This clone was observed many times. The chain is built from TRBV3-1 and TRBJ2-3, with 8 positions matching TRBD1. V shed 4 bases and J 2 bases; nucleotides not matched to a gene: 5. Germline lookup yields CDR1 LGHDT and CDR2 YNNKEL (reference sequence). There are 15 residues in the CDR3. CDR3 loop: CASSLGQGVTDTQYF. In DNA form, the CDR3 reads TGTGCCAGCAGCCTCGGACAGGGAGTCACAGATACGCAGTATTTT.

This clone was counted at least ten times. This chain joins TRBV13 and TRBJ2-2; no definite D call. V was shortened by 6 bases and J by 10 bases, with 21 bases between the two germline ends. CDR1 is PRHDT, CDR2 FYEKMQ, per germline (reference sequence). There are 15 residues in the CDR3. The CDR3 protein is CASSSGLGSSEELFF. The CDR3 region has the DNA TGTGCCAGCAGTTCGGGTCTAGGCTCTTCTGAGGAGCTGTTTTTT.

With respect to this clone: This could be a read error, since a much larger clone is one nucleotide away. The V gene is TRBV2, the J gene TRBJ1-2, with 10 bases lining up with TRBD1. The V segment lost 7 bases and the J segment 4 bases; nucleotides outside the gene matches: 9. Per germline, CDR1 SNHLY and CDR2 FYNNEI. The CDR3 runs 15 residues. CDR3 coding DNA: TGTGCCAGCATCGAGTCCGGGACAGGGGCCTATGGCTACACCTTC. It translates to CASIESGTGAYGYTF.